This T cell receptor beta chain was sequenced in a study of blood T cell repertoires in COVID-19. At the level of the study: PBMCs, B-cell-depleted T cells, or T cells were the source of the cDNA or gDNA that made up the material.

The CDR3 totals 13 residues. J was trimmed by 3 bases and V by 10 bases; bases with no gene match: 7. CDR1 is KGHDR and CDR2 is SFDVKD in the germline V gene. In the source study's methods: From reference gene primer amplification, estimates of nucleated cell counts were derived. The protocol was immunoSEQ multiplex PCR, while the TCRdb copy is restricted to in-frame clones and leaves out a portion. V, J and clone size reflect that table, while D and trimming were determined from the DNA. The sample has roughly 150,000 clones; 65% to 85% are singletons. Input material: peripheral blood. The chain combines TRBV24-1 with TRBJ2-7, with 8 bases that match TRBD2. The TCR was taken from a man aged 55 to 70 with active or convalescent COVID-19. CDR3 in DNA: TGTGCCACTGGGGCGGGAGGCGGCTACGAGCAGTACTTC. It encodes CATGAGGGYEQYF.